This T cell receptor beta chain came from a study of OX40 agonist ivuxolimab in advanced cancers. Study-level information: Partial responses were recorded for three patients, including one with hepatocellular carcinoma and two with cutaneous melanoma. Study results and caveats: In a subset of nonresponders, normalized T-cell clonal expansion was also low.

There are 15 residues in the CDR3. CDR1 is SGHVS and CDR2 is FNYEAQ in the germline V gene. As to this clone: Its antigen is unidentified.

Assay used: immunoSEQ multiplex PCR; TCRdb lists only in-frame clones, some missing. The top ten hold approximately 11% of the sample, which has tens of thousands of clones, around four fifths seen once. The chain is built from TRBV7-6 and TRBJ2-5, with TRBD2 matching 8 bases. Matching the DNA end better, TRBJ2-7 makes the J call doubtful. This TCR was recovered from an adult with an advanced solid tumor such as melanoma, head and neck, liver or kidney cancer. This specimen consisted of CD4+ or CD8+ T cells sorted from blood, obtained in a trial of the OX40 agonist ivuxolimab. The CDR3 spells CASSLGAGASYEQYF. Here the CDR3 DNA reads TGTGCCAGCAGCTTAGGAGCGGGAGCATCCTACGAGCAGTACTTC.